This T cell receptor beta chain was recovered during a study of blood T cell repertoires in COVID-19. This CDR3 is 16 amino acids long. The junction had 5 bases not matched to a gene; V was cut back by 0 bases and J by 6 bases. Germline CDR1 and CDR2: SGHRS and YFSETQ. Sequencing used immunoSEQ multiplex PCR; TCRdb keeps in-frame clones, though not all of them. The sample carries some 120,000 clones, more than 80% recorded once. The sequence derives from a man in his 70s with active or convalescent COVID-19. V is TRBV5-1 and J is TRBJ2-1; 11 positions agree with TRBD1. The sequenced material came from peripheral blood. The CDR3 region is CASSLAGTGGSNEQFF. The CDR3 bases are TGCGCCAGCAGCTTGGCTGGGACAGGGGGGAGCAATGAGCAGTTCTTC.